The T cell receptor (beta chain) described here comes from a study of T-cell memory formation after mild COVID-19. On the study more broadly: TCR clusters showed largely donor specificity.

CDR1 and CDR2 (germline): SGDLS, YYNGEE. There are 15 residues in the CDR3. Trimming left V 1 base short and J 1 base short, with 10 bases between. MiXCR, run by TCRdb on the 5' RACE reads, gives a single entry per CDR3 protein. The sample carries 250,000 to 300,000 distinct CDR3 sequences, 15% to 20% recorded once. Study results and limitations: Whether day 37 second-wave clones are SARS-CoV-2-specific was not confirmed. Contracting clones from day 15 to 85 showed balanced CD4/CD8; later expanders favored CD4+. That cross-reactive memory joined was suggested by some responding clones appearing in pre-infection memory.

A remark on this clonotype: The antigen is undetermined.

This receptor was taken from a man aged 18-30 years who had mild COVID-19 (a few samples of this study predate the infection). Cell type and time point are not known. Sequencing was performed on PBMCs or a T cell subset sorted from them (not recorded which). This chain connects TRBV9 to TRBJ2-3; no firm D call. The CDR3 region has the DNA TGTGCCAGCAGCGTATACCCGACTGGCACAGATACGCAGTATTTT. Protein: CASSVYPTGTDTQYF. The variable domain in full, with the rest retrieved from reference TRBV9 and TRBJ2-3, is DSGVTQTPKHLITATGQRVTLRCSPRSGDLSVYWYQQSLDQGLQFLIQYYNGEERAKGNILERFSAQQFPDLHSELNLSSLELGDSALYFCASSVYPTGTDTQYFGPGTRLTVL.